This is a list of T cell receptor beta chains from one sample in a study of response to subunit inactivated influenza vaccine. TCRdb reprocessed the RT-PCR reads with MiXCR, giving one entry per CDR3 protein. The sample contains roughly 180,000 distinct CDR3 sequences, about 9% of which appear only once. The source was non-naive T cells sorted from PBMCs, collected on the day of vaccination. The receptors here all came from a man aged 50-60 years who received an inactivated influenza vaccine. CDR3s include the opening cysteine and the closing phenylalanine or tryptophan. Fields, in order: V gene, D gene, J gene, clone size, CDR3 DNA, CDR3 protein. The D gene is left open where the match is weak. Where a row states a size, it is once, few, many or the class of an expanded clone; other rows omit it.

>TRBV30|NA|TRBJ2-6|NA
TGTGCCTGGATCCGGGGGCTTGGGGAATCTGGGGCCAACGTCCTGACTTTC
CAWIRGLGESGANVLTF
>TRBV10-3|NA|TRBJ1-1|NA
TGTGCCATCACCACCGACCAGAACACTGAAGCTTTCTTT
CAITTDQNTEAFF
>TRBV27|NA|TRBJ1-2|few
TGTGCCAGCACGAACAGGGAGGGGTATGGCTACACCTTC
CASTNREGYGYTF
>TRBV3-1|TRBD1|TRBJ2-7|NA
TGTGCCAGCAGCCAAGATGACAGGGCCGAGCAGTACTTC
CASSQDDRAEQYF
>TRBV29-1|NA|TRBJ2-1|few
TGCAGCGTCGTCGGACTGAACTCCTACAATGAGCAGTTCTTC
CSVVGLNSYNEQFF
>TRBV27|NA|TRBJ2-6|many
TGTGCCAGCAGTTTGCTCGACTTCAGGGGTTCAGGGGCCAACGTCCTGACTTTC
CASSLLDFRGSGANVLTF
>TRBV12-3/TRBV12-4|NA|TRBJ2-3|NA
TGTGCCAGTCGGAAGGGGGGCACCAACGCAGATACGCAGTATTTT
CASRKGGTNADTQYF
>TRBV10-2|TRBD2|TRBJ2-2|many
TGCGCCAGCAGTGGGAGCGGGGGTGCGAACACCGGGGAGCTGTTTTTT
CASSGSGGANTGELFF
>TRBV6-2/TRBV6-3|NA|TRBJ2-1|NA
TGTGCCAGCAGTCTACTAGACACCTCCTACAATGAGCAGTTCTTC
CASSLLDTSYNEQFF
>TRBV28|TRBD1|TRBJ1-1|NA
TGTGCCAGCAGGCCGGGACAGGGGATTACCAACACTGAAGCTTTCTTT
CASRPGQGITNTEAFF
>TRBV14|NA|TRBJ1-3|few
TGTGCCAGCAGCCAAGCGGGGTCGGCTGGAAACACCATATATTTT
CASSQAGSAGNTIYF
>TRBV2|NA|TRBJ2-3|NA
TGTGCCAGCAGTGAAAGTTCTAATACGCAGTATTTT
CASSESSNTQYF
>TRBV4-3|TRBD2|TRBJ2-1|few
TGCGCCAGCAGCCAAGATTTTAGCGGAGCGGGGGGCGGGAATGAGCAGTTCTTC
CASSQDFSGAGGGNEQFF
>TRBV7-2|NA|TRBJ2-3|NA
TGTGCCAGCAGCCGCCCCCTGGCCCCCAGCACAGATACGCAGTATTTT
CASSRPLAPSTDTQYF
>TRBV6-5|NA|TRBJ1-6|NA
TGTGCCAGCAGTTACGGGGGGACCTATAATTCACCCCTCCACTTT
CASSYGGTYNSPLHF
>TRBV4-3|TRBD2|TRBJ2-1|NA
TGCGCCAGCAGCCAAGATTTGACGGCGGGAGCCTACAATGAGCAGTTCTTC
CASSQDLTAGAYNEQFF
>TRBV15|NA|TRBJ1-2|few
TGTGCCACCAGCAGGGACCTTTCGCGGGGCTACACCTTC
CATSRDLSRGYTF
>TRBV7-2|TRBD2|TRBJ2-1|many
TGTGCCAGCAGCTTTAGCGGGGGTGCCTACAATGAGCAGTTCTTC
CASSFSGGAYNEQFF
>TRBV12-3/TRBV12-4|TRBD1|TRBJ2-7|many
TGTGCCAGCAGTATTGGGACAGGGTACGAGCAGTACTTC
CASSIGTGYEQYF
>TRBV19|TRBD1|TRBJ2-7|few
TGTGCCAGTAGTATCTCAGGGGGATCCTCAATTCCATACGAGCAGTACTTC
CASSISGGSSIPYEQYF